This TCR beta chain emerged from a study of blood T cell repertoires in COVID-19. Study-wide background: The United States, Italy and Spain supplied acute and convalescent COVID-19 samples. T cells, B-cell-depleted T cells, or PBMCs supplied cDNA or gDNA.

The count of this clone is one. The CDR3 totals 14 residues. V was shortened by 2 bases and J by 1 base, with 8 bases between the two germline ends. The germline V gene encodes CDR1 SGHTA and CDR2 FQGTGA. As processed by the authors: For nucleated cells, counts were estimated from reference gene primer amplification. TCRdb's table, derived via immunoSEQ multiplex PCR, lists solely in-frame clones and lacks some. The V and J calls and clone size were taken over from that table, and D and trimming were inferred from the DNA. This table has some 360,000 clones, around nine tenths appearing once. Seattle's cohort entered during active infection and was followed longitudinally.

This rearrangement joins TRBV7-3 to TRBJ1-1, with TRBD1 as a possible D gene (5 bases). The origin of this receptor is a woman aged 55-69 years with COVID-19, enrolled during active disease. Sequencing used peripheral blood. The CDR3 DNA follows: TGTGCCAGCAGCTTATCCGGACAGAACACTGAAGCTTTCTTT. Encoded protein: CASSLSGQNTEAFF.